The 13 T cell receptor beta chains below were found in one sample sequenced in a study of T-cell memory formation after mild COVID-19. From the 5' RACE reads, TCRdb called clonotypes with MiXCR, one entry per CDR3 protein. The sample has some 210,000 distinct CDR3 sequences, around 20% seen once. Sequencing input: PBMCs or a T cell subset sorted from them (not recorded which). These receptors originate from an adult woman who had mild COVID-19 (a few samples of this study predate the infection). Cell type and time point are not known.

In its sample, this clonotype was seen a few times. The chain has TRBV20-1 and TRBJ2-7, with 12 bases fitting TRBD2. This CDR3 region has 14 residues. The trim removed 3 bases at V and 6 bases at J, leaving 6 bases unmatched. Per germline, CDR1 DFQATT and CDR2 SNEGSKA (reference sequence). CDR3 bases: TGCAGTGCTAGGCCACTAGCGGGAGGTGGCGAGCAGTACTTC. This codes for CSARPLAGGGEQYF.

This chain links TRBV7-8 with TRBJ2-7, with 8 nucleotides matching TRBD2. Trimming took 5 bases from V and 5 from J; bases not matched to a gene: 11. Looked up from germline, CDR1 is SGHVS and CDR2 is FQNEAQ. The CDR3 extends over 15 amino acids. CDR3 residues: CASSPRTGGWNEQYF. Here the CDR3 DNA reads TGTGCCAGCAGCCCTCGGACGGGGGGGTGGAACGAGCAGTACTTC.

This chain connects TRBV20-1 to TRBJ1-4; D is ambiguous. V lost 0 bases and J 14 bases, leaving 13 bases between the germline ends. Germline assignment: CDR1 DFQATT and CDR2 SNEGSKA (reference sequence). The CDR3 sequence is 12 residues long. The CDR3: CSARDNSEELFF. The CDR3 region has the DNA TGCAGTGCTAGAGATAACTCCGAAGAGCTGTTTTTT.

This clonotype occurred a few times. The CDR3: CASSLGAGQGAYEQYF. For the CDR3, the DNA is TGTGCCAGCAGCTTAGGGGCGGGCCAGGGAGCCTACGAGCAGTACTTC. The chain recombines TRBV11-2 with TRBJ2-7; D could derive from TRBD1 or TRBD2 (5 bases each). The CDR3 length is 16 residues. Trimming cost V 1 base and J 2 bases, with 15 bases left between them. CDR1 is SGHAT, CDR2 FQNNGV, per germline. The whole variable domain, remainder taken from reference TRBV11-2 and TRBJ2-7, is EAGVAQSPRYKIIEKRQSVAFWCNPISGHATLYWYQQILGQGPKLLIQFQNNGVVDDSQLPKDRFSAERLKGVDSTLKIQPAKLEDSAVYLCASSLGAGQGAYEQYFGPGTRLTVT.

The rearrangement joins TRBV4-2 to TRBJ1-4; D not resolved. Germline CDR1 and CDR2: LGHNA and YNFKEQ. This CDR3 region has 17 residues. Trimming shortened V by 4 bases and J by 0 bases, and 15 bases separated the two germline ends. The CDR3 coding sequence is TGTGCCAGCAGCCGACAATCAACTTCTGCAACTAATGAAAAACTGTTTTTT. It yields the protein CASSRQSTSATNEKLFF.

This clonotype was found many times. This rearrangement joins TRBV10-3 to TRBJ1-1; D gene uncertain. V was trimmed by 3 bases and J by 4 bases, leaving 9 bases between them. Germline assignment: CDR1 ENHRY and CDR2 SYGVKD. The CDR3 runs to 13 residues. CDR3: CAISDPLGTEAFF. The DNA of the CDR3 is TGTGCCATCAGTGACCCCCTTGGCACTGAAGCTTTCTTT.

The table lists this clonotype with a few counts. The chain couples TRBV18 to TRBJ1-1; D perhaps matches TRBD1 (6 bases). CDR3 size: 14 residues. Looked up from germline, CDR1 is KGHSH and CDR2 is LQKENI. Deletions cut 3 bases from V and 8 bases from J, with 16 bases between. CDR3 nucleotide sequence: TGTGCCAGCTCACCCTTCGGACAGATTAACGAAGCTTTCTTT. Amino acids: CASSPFGQINEAFF.

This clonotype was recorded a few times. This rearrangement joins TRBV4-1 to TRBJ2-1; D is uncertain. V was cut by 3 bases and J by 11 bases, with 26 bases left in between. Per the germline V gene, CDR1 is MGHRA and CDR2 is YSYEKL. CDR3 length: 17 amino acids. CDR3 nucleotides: TGCGCCAGCAGCCATGCCAAGGACCTTCTCCTTTTGTGGAAGCAGTTCTTC. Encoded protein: CASSHAKDLLLLWKQFF.

CDR3 bases: TGTGCCATTCTTGACATGCACAATCAGCCCCAGCATTTT. This encodes CAILDMHNQPQHF. The chain carries TRBV21-1 and TRBJ1-5. TRBV21-1 is reported as a pseudogene. This CDR3 is 13 amino acids long.

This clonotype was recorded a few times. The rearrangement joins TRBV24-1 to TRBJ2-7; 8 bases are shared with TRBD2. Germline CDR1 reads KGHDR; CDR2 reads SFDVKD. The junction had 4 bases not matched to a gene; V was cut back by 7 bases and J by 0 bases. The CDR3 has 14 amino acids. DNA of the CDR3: TGTGCCACCAGCCACAGCGGGAGCTCCTACGAGCAGTACTTC. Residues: CATSHSGSSYEQYF.

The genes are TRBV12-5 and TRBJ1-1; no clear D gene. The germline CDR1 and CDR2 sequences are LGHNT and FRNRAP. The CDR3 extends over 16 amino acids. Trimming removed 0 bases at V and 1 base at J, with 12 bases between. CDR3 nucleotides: TGTGCTAGTGGTTTGGTACTAGGGCAGCCGAACACTGAAGCTTTCTTT. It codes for CASGLVLGQPNTEAFF.

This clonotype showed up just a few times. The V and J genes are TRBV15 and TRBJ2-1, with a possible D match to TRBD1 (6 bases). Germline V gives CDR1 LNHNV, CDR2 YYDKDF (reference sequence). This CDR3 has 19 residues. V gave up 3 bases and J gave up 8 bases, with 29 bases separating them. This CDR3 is CATSSTGMKERISRDEQFF. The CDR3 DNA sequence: TGTGCCACCAGCAGTACAGGGATGAAAGAAAGAATTTCTCGGGATGAGCAGTTCTTC.

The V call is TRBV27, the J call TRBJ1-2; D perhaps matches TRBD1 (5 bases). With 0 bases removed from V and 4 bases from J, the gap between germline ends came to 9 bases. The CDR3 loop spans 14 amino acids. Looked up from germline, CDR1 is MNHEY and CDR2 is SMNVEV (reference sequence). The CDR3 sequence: CASSLSGTRYGYTF. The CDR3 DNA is TGTGCCAGCAGTTTATCGGGGACGCGCTATGGCTACACCTTC.